The 19 T cell receptor beta chains given below trace back to one sample, sequenced in a study of T cell repertoires in cytomegalovirus infection. TCRdb recomputed calls from the reads with MiXCR, one row per CDR3 protein. The table shows fewer than 250,000 distinct CDR3 sequences, with over 9% occurring only once. Material: PBMCs. These receptors all stem from a human donor in good health (CMV status not recorded). Some clones in this sample may be carry-over from other donors' samples.

This clonotype was counted ten times or more. The rearrangement uses TRBV18 and TRBJ2-1; the match to TRBD2 covers 12 bases. CDR1 is KGHSH and CDR2 is LQKENI in the germline V gene. This CDR3 has 18 residues. Losses at the gene ends were 3 bases for V and 0 bases for J; bases not matched to a gene: 6. CDR3 sequence (DNA): TGTGCCAGCTCACCTCTAGCGGGGGGGATTCCCTCCTACAATGAGCAGTTCTTC. As protein: CASSPLAGGIPSYNEQFF.

The chain has TRBV6-2 or TRBV6-3 and TRBJ2-2, with 7 bases that match TRBD2. Trimming took 5 bases from V and 0 from J; bases not matched to a gene: 3. Germline values: CDR1 MNHEY, CDR2 SVGEGT. The CDR3 runs 15 residues. The CDR3 nucleotides are TGTGCCAGCAGTAGGGGAGGGACGAACACCGGGGAGCTGTTTTTT. Amino acid sequence: CASSRGGTNTGELFF.

This clonotype was counted at least ten times. The chain combines TRBV7-2 with TRBJ2-5; D may be TRBD1 or TRBD2 (6 bases each). Germline CDR1 reads SGHTA; CDR2 reads FQGNSA. Trimming removed 6 bases at V and 0 bases at J, with 11 bases between. CDR3 size: 14 residues. CDR3 sequence reads: CASRWGANQETQYF. The DNA of the CDR3 is TGTGCCAGCAGATGGGGGGCCAACCAAGAGACCCAGTACTTC.

This chain joins TRBV19 and TRBJ2-1; 8 bases agree with TRBD1. The CDR3 has 15 amino acids. Germline loops: CDR1 LNHDA, CDR2 SQIVND (reference sequence). V lost 5 bases and J lost 2; bases outside the gene matches: 5. The CDR3 region has the DNA TGTGCCAGTAGTCTTGAGGACAGGGCCTACAATGAGCAGTTCTTC. Protein sequence: CASSLEDRAYNEQFF.

The chain is built from TRBV9 and TRBJ2-1, with TRBD2 identical over 7 bases. The ends lost 5 bases at V and 0 bases at J; junction bases unmatched: 5. CDR3 size: 15 residues. Germline-derived CDR1 and CDR2 are SGDLS and YYNGEE. Here the CDR3 reads CASRASGGSYNEQFF. The CDR3 bases are TGTGCCAGCAGGGCCTCGGGGGGCTCCTACAATGAGCAGTTCTTC.

This clonotype was found a few times. This sequence joins TRBV20-1 and TRBJ2-5; no firm D call. Germline V gene sequence: CDR1 DFQATT, CDR2 SNEGSKA (reference sequence). The CDR3 is 13 residues long. Trimming left V 5 bases short and J 5 bases short, with 15 bases between. CDR3 amino acids: CSAWKEQTETQYF. CDR3 in DNA: TGCAGTGCTTGGAAGGAACAGACGGAGACCCAGTACTTC.

The chain joins TRBV6-2 or TRBV6-3 to TRBJ2-1, with a possible D match to TRBD2 (5 bases). The CDR3 has 15 amino acids. Germline CDR1 reads MNHEY; CDR2 reads SVGEGT. With 6 bases removed from V and 1 base from J, the gap between germline ends came to 13 bases. CDR3 nucleotide sequence: TGTGCCAGCAGCCAGAGAGGGAGATCCTACAATGAGCAGTTCTTC. Protein: CASSQRGRSYNEQFF.

This clonotype was seen many times. The chain employs TRBV12-3 or TRBV12-4 and TRBJ2-5; TRBD2 aligns across 7 bases. After removal of 6 bases from V and 2 bases from J, the junction contained 3 bases not matched to a gene. The CDR3 extends over 13 amino acids. DNA of the CDR3: TGTGCCAGCAGCACTAGCGTTCAAGAGACCCAGTACTTC. As protein: CASSTSVQETQYF.

This clonotype was counted ten times or more. The chain links TRBV28 to TRBJ2-2; D possibly corresponds to TRBD2 (5 bases). V lost 6 bases and J lost 0, with 14 bases in between. The CDR3 contains 16 residues. The germline V gene encodes CDR1 MDHEN and CDR2 SYDVKM. CDR3 nucleotides: TGTGCCAGCAGCCCCGGAGGCGGATCGAACACCGGGGAGCTGTTTTTT. As protein: CASSPGGGSNTGELFF. The variable domain in full, completed from reference TRBV28 and TRBJ2-2, reads DVKVTQSSRYLVKRTGEKVFLECVQDMDHENMFWYRQDPGLGLRLIYFSYDVKMKEKGDIPEGYSVSREKKERFSLILESASTNQTSMYLCASSPGGGSNTGELFFGEGSRLTVL.

This clonotype occurred many times. The chain employs TRBV7-9 and TRBJ2-3; 9 bases agree with TRBD2. V trimming: 5 bases; J trimming: 3 bases; junction bases outside the gene matches: 6. Germline CDR1 reads SEHNR; CDR2 reads FQNEAQ (reference sequence). The CDR3 is 15 amino acids. CDR3 loop: CASSLLSGRTDTQYF. Here the CDR3 DNA reads TGTGCCAGCAGCCTACTCAGCGGGAGGACAGATACGCAGTATTTT.

This clonotype was seen only a few times. This chain connects TRBV2 to TRBJ2-5, with 8 positions matching TRBD1. The CDR3 extends over 14 amino acids. CDR1 is SNHLY, CDR2 FYNNEI, per germline. V shed 4 bases and J 5 bases; nucleotides not matched to a gene: 6. The CDR3 sequence is CASSVDRGHETQYF. The CDR3 DNA follows: TGTGCCAGCAGTGTAGACAGGGGTCACGAGACCCAGTACTTC.

This clonotype was detected only a few times. The rearrangement links TRBV6-2 or TRBV6-3 to TRBJ2-7, with D possibly TRBD1 on 5 matching bases. Germline-derived CDR1 and CDR2 are MNHEY and SVGEGT. CDR3 length: 15 residues. V was clipped by 5 bases and J by 0 bases, with 14 bases between them. The CDR3 nucleotides are TGTGCCAGCAGTCTCTCCCCAGGGTCCTCCTACGAGCAGTACTTC. It yields the protein CASSLSPGSSYEQYF.

Many counts were recorded for this clonotype. The V gene is TRBV7-8, the J gene TRBJ1-5, with 7 bases identical to TRBD1. Germline V gene data show CDR1 as SGHVS and CDR2 as FQNEAQ. Losses at the gene ends were 0 bases for V and 9 bases for J; bases not matched to a gene: 8. This CDR3 has 15 amino acids. As DNA, the CDR3 is TGTGCCAGCAGCTTAGCGGGACAGCCCGGAAGGCCCCAGCATTTT. Translated, it gives CASSLAGQPGRPQHF.

This clonotype was picked up many times. This chain links TRBV7-6 with TRBJ1-4, with unresolved D. CDR1 is SGHVS, CDR2 FNYEAQ, per germline. The germline V and J ends were trimmed by 8 bases and 3 bases, with 10 bases remaining between them. The CDR3 loop spans 13 amino acids. The DNA of the CDR3 is TGTGCCAGCGGTGGTGGACCTAATGAAAAACTGTTTTTT. Protein product: CASGGGPNEKLFF.

This clonotype occurred many times. CDR3 DNA sequence: TGTGCCAGCAGTAGCCGTGGGGGGAGGGATTCACCCCTCCACTTT. This encodes CASSSRGGRDSPLHF. The rearrangement joins TRBV7-2 to TRBJ1-6; the D gene is possibly TRBD1 (5 bases). The length of the CDR3 is 15 residues. Trimming shortened V by 6 bases and J by 8 bases, and 17 bases separated the two germline ends. Germline CDR1 reads SGHTA; CDR2 reads FQGNSA.

This chain uses TRBV2 with TRBJ1-2, with unresolved D. Trimming took off 5 bases at V and 5 bases at J, with 15 bases between the two ends. The germline V gene has CDR1 SNHLY and CDR2 FYNNEI. The CDR3 spans 14 residues. In nucleotides, the CDR3 is TGTGCCAGCAGTATTGATTCTGCAGCTTATGGCTACACCTTC. This codes for CASSIDSAAYGYTF.

CDR3 in DNA: TGTGCAGGGGCGGGAGTCGGCACAGATACGCAGTATTTT. This translates into CAGAGVGTDTQYF. This sequence joins TRBV12-3 or TRBV12-4 and TRBJ2-3; 7 bases align to TRBD2. The CDR3 length is 13 residues.

This clonotype was picked up many times. In DNA form, the CDR3 reads TGTGCCAGCAGCCCGGGACAGAATGGACGGAACACTGAAGCTTTCTTT. It encodes CASSPGQNGRNTEAFF. The V call is TRBV11-3, the J call TRBJ1-1, with 7 bases matching TRBD1. V dropped 5 bases and J dropped 1; count of bases not matched to a gene: 10. Germline CDR1 and CDR2: SGHNT and YENEEA. This CDR3 comprises 16 residues.

This clonotype came up many times. The chain is built from TRBV5-1 and TRBJ2-1, with D perhaps matching TRBD2 (6 bases). CDR1 SGHRS and CDR2 YFSETQ come from the germline V gene. Trimming pared 0 bases from V and 0 bases from J, leaving 10 bases between. The CDR3 loop spans 16 amino acids. CDR3 sequence reads: CASSLVVGGSYNEQFF. Here the CDR3 DNA reads TGCGCCAGCAGCTTGGTGGTGGGAGGCTCCTACAATGAGCAGTTCTTC.